Each of the 19 T cell receptor beta chains below was sequenced from the same sample in a study of blood T cells in healthy people across ages. A second PCR of roughly 7 to 11 cycles used a sample-barcoded 5' primer and a J-beta primer mix. TCRdb fed the 5' RACE reads into MiXCR, producing one record per CDR3 protein. This table holds about 1.1 million distinct CDR3 sequences, 35% to 40% found once. Sequencing input: blood. The receptor set was obtained from a man aged 18 to 29 in good health.

In this sample, this clonotype turned up a few times. The CDR3 region is CASSPLSGNQPQHF. In nucleotides, the CDR3 is TGTGCCAGCAGCCCCCTCTCCGGCAATCAGCCCCAGCATTTT. The rearrangement uses TRBV3-1 and TRBJ1-5; D is ambiguous. Per the germline V gene, CDR1 is LGHDT and CDR2 is YNNKEL (reference sequence). The CDR3 is 14 residues long. The V gene lost 4 bases and the J gene lost 2 bases, with 9 bases spanning the gap.

CDR3 in amino acids: CSARGRGGINEQFF. The CDR3 bases are TGCAGTGCTAGAGGGCGCGGGGGTATAAATGAGCAGTTCTTC. This chain links TRBV20-1 with TRBJ2-1; 7 positions match TRBD2. Germline V gene data show CDR1 as DFQATT and CDR2 as SNEGSKA (reference sequence). After removal of 1 base from V and 7 bases from J, the junction contained 7 bases not matched to a gene. The CDR3 totals 14 residues.

The V gene is TRBV4-3, the J gene TRBJ1-5; D possibly corresponds to TRBD1 (6 bases). This CDR3 is 16 amino acids long. Germline CDR1 LGHNA, CDR2 YSLEER. Trimming removed 0 bases at V and 4 bases at J, with 13 bases between. CDR3 in amino acids: CASSQERCGTNQPQHF. The DNA of the CDR3 is TGCGCCAGCAGCCAAGAGCGGTGCGGGACAAATCAGCCCCAGCATTTT.

J is TRBJ1-1 and V is TRBV25-1; weak D call: TRBD1 (6 bases). V was pared by 1 base and J by 6 bases, with 15 bases between. The CDR3 is made up of 15 amino acids. CDR1 and CDR2 (germline): MGHDK, SYGVNS. CDR3 coding DNA: TGTGCCAGCAGTGAATTCGACGCAGGGGCTTCTGAAGCTTTCTTT. Translating it yields CASSEFDAGASEAFF.

This chain joins TRBV9 and TRBJ2-4, with a possible D match to TRBD1 (5 bases). This CDR3 region has 14 residues. Germline CDR1 reads SGDLS; CDR2 reads YYNGEE. V gave up 3 bases and J gave up 15 bases, with 22 bases separating them. In nucleotides, the CDR3 is TGTGCCAGCAGCGCGGCAACAGGTCAGAAGACCCGGTACTTC. Amino acid sequence: CASSAATGQKTRYF.

This clonotype was recorded a few times. The chain recombines TRBV7-2 with TRBJ2-3, with 9 bases lining up with TRBD2. The length of the CDR3 is 17 residues. Unmatched junction bases numbered 5, after V lost 1 base and J lost 0 bases. The germline CDR1 and CDR2 sequences are SGHTA and FQGNSA. Here the CDR3 reads CASSLVQTSGSTDTQYF. In DNA, the CDR3 is TGTGCCAGCAGCTTAGTTCAGACTAGCGGTAGCACAGATACGCAGTATTTT.

This clonotype has a handful of counts. V and J are TRBV7-9 and TRBJ1-5; tentative D call: TRBD1 (5 bases). Between the trimmed V and J ends, which lost 7 bases and 3 bases, there was a span of 16 bases. Germline CDR1 is SEHNR and CDR2 is FQNEAQ (reference sequence). This CDR3 has 15 amino acids. The CDR3 nucleotides read TGTGCCAGCACCTCTCGGGACGGGGACAATCAGCCCCAGCATTTT. This sequence encodes CASTSRDGDNQPQHF.

This clonotype was picked up a small number of times. V and J are TRBV21-1 and TRBJ1-2; the table's D call of TRBD1 was not tested on the DNA. TRBV21-1 constitutes a pseudogene. The CDR3 runs 14 residues. The CDR3 spells CARPPGVSVYGYTF. Here the CDR3 DNA reads TGTGCCAGGCCTCCAGGGGTCTCGGTCTATGGCTACACCTTC.

The chain links TRBV25-1 to TRBJ2-5; D remains ambiguous. This CDR3 comprises 16 residues. Trimming took 5 bases from V and 2 from J, leaving 18 bases between them. CDR1 MGHDK and CDR2 SYGVNS come from the germline V gene. CDR3 DNA sequence: TGTGCCAGCAGTCCGGTCGGCAGAAGATCTCAAGAGACCCAGTACTTC. Amino acid sequence: CASSPVGRRSQETQYF.

The chain recombines TRBV5-1 with TRBJ2-1; D is perhaps TRBD2 (5 bases). The V end lost 0 bases, the J end lost 6 bases, and 16 bases lay between the germline ends. The CDR3 is 16 amino acids. Looked up from germline, CDR1 is SGHRS and CDR2 is YFSETQ. The CDR3 region is CASSLEGPRSGNEQFF. CDR3 in DNA: TGCGCCAGCAGCTTGGAAGGACCACGAAGCGGCAATGAGCAGTTCTTC.

The gene calls are TRBV2 and TRBJ2-7; D is undetermined. Germline CDR1 SNHLY, CDR2 FYNNEI. Trimming left V 9 bases short and J 2 bases short, with 11 bases between. This CDR3 region has 12 residues. The CDR3 sequence: CASLDVTYEQYF. CDR3 sequence (DNA): TGTGCCAGTTTAGATGTCACCTACGAGCAGTACTTC.

The DNA of the CDR3 is TGTGCCAGCAGTACACCCACCTCTAACTATGGCTACACCTTC. Its translation is CASSTPTSNYGYTF. This chain connects TRBV28 to TRBJ1-2; the D is unclear. This CDR3 comprises 14 residues. Trimming stripped 5 bases from V and 0 bases from J, with 10 bases between. Germline CDR1 and CDR2: MDHEN and SYDVKM.

This clonotype was counted only a few times. In nucleotides, the CDR3 is TGTGCCAGCAGTGAAGACGTTAGGAGCTCCTGGCAAGAGACCCAGTACTTC. It specifies CASSEDVRSSWQETQYF. The chain combines TRBV6-1 with TRBJ2-5; unclear D gene. The CDR3 sequence is 17 residues long. The germline V gene has CDR1 MNHNS and CDR2 SASEGT. V lost 1 base to trimming and J lost 2 bases, with 17 bases between them.

The chain uses TRBV11-2 and TRBJ2-5; a weak D match, TRBD2 (6 bases). Germline values: CDR1 SGHAT, CDR2 FQNNGV. CDR3 length: 14 amino acids. Trimming removed 5 bases at V and 1 base at J, with 11 bases between. The DNA for the CDR3 is TGTGCCAGCAGCCGCGGGGCAGGCCAAGAGACCCAGTACTTC. Amino acids: CASSRGAGQETQYF.

In its sample, this clonotype was seen a few times. V gene TRBV29-1 combines with J gene TRBJ1-2; 8 bases map to TRBD1. The CDR3 spans 15 residues. Germline lookup yields CDR1 SQVTM and CDR2 ANQGSEA. Unmatched junction bases numbered 8, after V lost 3 bases and J lost 2 bases. The DNA for the CDR3 is TGCAGCGTTGAGCCCAGGGGGCAACAAAACTATGGCTACACCTTC. This encodes CSVEPRGQQNYGYTF.

This clonotype is labeled medium-sized (0.01 to 0.1%). This chain connects TRBV12-5 to TRBJ2-5; D remains unclear. The CDR3 sequence is 15 residues long. The V end lost 0 bases, the J end lost 5 bases, and 13 bases lay between the germline ends. The germline V gene has CDR1 LGHNT and CDR2 FRNRAP. DNA for the CDR3: TGTGCTAGTGGTTTGGTGGCAGGTGGCGTGGAGACCCAGTACTTC. Translated: CASGLVAGGVETQYF.

Concerning this clonotype itself: One end of the junction is discordant with germline, which a read error may explain. The chain recombines TRBV12-5 with TRBJ2-6; D may correspond to TRBD1 or TRBD2 (5 bases each). CDR3 length equals 16 residues. Germline V gene lookup returns CDR1 LGHNT and CDR2 FRNRAP. CDR3 sequence: CANGLFEGNGANVLTF. For the CDR3, the DNA is TGTGCTAATGGTTTGTTCGAGGGGAATGGGGCCAACGTCCTGACTTTC.

The CDR3 coding sequence is TGTGCCAGCAGGGGTACAGGGGATAATGAAAAACTGTTTTTT. Translated, it gives CASRGTGDNEKLFF. This chain links TRBV28 with TRBJ1-4, with 7 bases that match TRBD1. J lost 4 bases, V lost 6 bases, and 5 bases had no gene match. Germline V gives CDR1 MDHEN, CDR2 SYDVKM. The CDR3 has 14 residues.

This chain uses TRBV3-1 with TRBJ2-4, with D tentatively TRBD1 or TRBD2 (6 bases each). Per germline, CDR1 LGHDT and CDR2 YNNKEL (reference sequence). Trimming shortened V by 2 bases and J by 13 bases, and 21 bases separated the two germline ends. The CDR3 totals 15 residues. The CDR3 sequence: CASSQSHGGRHWQYF. CDR3 nucleotide sequence: TGTGCCAGCAGCCAATCGCACGGGGGCCGACACTGGCAGTACTTC.